The clone carrying this T cell receptor (beta chain) was counted between two and nine times. Its specificity is not known. Germline V lookup: CDR1 SGHTA, CDR2 FQGNSA. This CDR3 comprises 14 residues. Trimming took 0 bases from V and 2 from J, leaving 5 bases between them. The record originates from a study of T cell repertoires and HLA-DP antigens. Study overall: Alloreactive CD4+ T cells targeted HLA-DP on transduced HeLa. Study observations and caveats: Responder cells were total CD4+ cells with a HeLa antigen-presenting system.

The PCR primers covered 54 TRBV and 13 TRBJ segments. The repertoire was sequenced with immunoSEQ multiplex PCR; TCRdb's copy has only in-frame clones and lacks some. This sample has about 110,000 clones, with 90% to 95% found just once. J is TRBJ1-5 and V is TRBV7-2, with unresolved D. This clonotype originated in a woman aged 18-29 years in good health and CMV-seronegative. The sample consisted of CD4+ T cells from PBMCs. CDR3 in amino acids: CASSLAGGNQPQHF. CDR3 bases: TGTGCCAGCAGCTTAGCCGGCGGCAATCAGCCCCAGCATTTT.